The next 17 T cell receptor beta chains were all read from a single sample in a study of OX40 agonist ivuxolimab in advanced cancers. TCRdb keeps only in-frame clones here, not all; method: immunoSEQ multiplex PCR. This sample has approximately 88,000 clones, with 88% found just once. The material was CD4+ or CD8+ T cells sorted from blood, obtained in a trial of the OX40 agonist ivuxolimab. The source is an adult with an advanced solid tumor such as melanoma, head and neck, liver or kidney cancer.

The J gene is TRBJ1-5, the V gene TRBV1; the D call TRBD1 from the table was never checked on the DNA. TRBV1 is recorded as a pseudogene. This CDR3 region has 17 residues. CDR3 DNA: TGCACCAGCAGCCGGAAGTCGGGACAGGGGAGCAATCAGCCCCAGCATTTT. Protein: CTSSRKSGQGSNQPQHF.

The chain links TRBV27 to TRBJ1-2, with TRBD1 matching 11 bases. Germline CDR1 MNHEY, CDR2 SMNVEV (reference sequence). The CDR3 is 14 amino acids. Trimming cost V 6 bases and J 7 bases; bases outside gene matches: 7. CDR3 sequence reads: CASRLGTGGIGYTF. CDR3 DNA sequence: TGTGCCAGCAGGCTAGGGACAGGGGGTATTGGCTACACCTTC.

Points on this clone: At one boundary the junction diverges from the germline segment, which might be a read error. The CDR3 spells CSVEMQVSAGF. The DNA for the CDR3 is TGCAGCGTTGAAATGCAGGTCTCAGCGGGGTTC. The chain combines TRBV29-1 with TRBJ1-2; D remains ambiguous. The CDR3 extends over 11 amino acids. Germline V gene lookup returns CDR1 SQVTM and CDR2 ANQGSEA.

The chain combines TRBV7-3 with TRBJ2-1; 10 nucleotides line up with TRBD1. The V gene end was trimmed by 5 bases and the J gene end by 9 bases; junction bases not matched to a gene: 4. Germline loops: CDR1 SGHTA, CDR2 FQGTGA. The CDR3 extends over 13 amino acids. The CDR3: CASSGQGDGEQFF. In DNA, the CDR3 is TGTGCCAGCAGCGGACAGGGGGATGGTGAGCAGTTCTTC.

The V gene is TRBV7-2, the J gene TRBJ2-5, with 8 bases lining up with TRBD1. Germline lookup yields CDR1 SGHTA and CDR2 FQGNSA. CDR3 length: 19 amino acids. With 1 base clipped from V and 0 bases from J, the junction kept 13 bases outside the gene matches. CDR3 sequence: CASSLVGAWGQEYQETQYF. The CDR3 DNA reads as TGTGCCAGCAGCTTAGTAGGGGCCTGGGGACAGGAGTACCAAGAGACCCAGTACTTC.

V is TRBV6-1 and J is TRBJ2-7, with a weak D call TRBD1 (5 bases). This CDR3 spans 15 amino acids. The V gene lost 5 bases and the J gene lost 6 bases, with 20 bases spanning the gap. CDR1 and CDR2 (germline): MNHNS, SASEGT. The CDR3 bases are TGTGCCAGCAGTTCTCGACAGAACCTCCGATCCGAGCAGTACTTC. Translating gives CASSSRQNLRSEQYF.

The genes are TRBV15 and TRBJ1-2; perhaps TRBD1 as D (6 bases). Trimming cost V 1 base and J 5 bases, with 14 bases left between them. CDR3 length: 15 amino acids. CDR1 LNHNV and CDR2 YYDKDF come from the germline V gene (reference sequence). CDR3 bases: TGTGCCACCAGCAGAGCCAGGGGCCCCCTATATGGCTACACCTTC. Amino acid sequence: CATSRARGPLYGYTF.

This clone turned up a few times. The V gene is TRBV7-2, the J gene TRBJ1-6; 8 positions match TRBD1. This CDR3 contains 14 residues. The V segment lost 4 bases and the J segment 10 bases; nucleotides outside the gene matches: 6. The germline V gene encodes CDR1 SGHTA and CDR2 FQGNSA. The CDR3 is CASSSGQGHSPLHF. The CDR3 nucleotides read TGTGCCAGCAGCTCAGGACAGGGACACTCACCCCTCCACTTT.

This chain links TRBV6-1 with TRBJ1-6; D may be TRBD1 (5 bases). Germline V gene data show CDR1 as MNHNS and CDR2 as SASEGT. The V end was cut by 0 bases, the J end by 7 bases, with 19 bases between. The CDR3 contains 18 residues. The DNA for the CDR3 is TGTGCCAGCAGTGAAGCGAGGTGGGGCCTCCCTGGGAATTCACCCCTCCACTTT. Residues: CASSEARWGLPGNSPLHF.

This rearrangement joins TRBV10-1 to TRBJ2-7; D gene unclear. Trimming pared 7 bases from V and 3 bases from J, leaving 13 bases between. CDR3 length: 13 residues. Germline loops: CDR1 WNHNN, CDR2 SYGVQD (reference sequence). The CDR3 region is CASTDWTDYEQYF. As DNA, the CDR3 is TGCGCCAGCACTGATTGGACGGACTACGAGCAGTACTTC.

This rearrangement joins TRBV7-5 to TRBJ1-2; TRBD1, the D gene given by the table, was not confirmed from the DNA. TRBV7-5 is labeled a pseudogene. This CDR3 is 17 amino acids long. The CDR3 region is CVRSQFYWTGGGLGYTF. Here the CDR3 DNA reads TGTGTCAGAAGCCAGTTTTACTGGACAGGGGGCGGGCTAGGCTACACCTTC.

This rearrangement joins TRBV7-9 to TRBJ1-2, with 7 bases identical to TRBD1. Germline values: CDR1 SEHNR, CDR2 FQNEAQ (reference sequence). This CDR3 is built from 13 residues. The V gene end was trimmed by 4 bases and the J gene end by 6 bases; junction bases not matched to a gene: 5. CDR3 residues: CASSSNDRDGYTF. CDR3 DNA: TGTGCCAGCAGCTCTAACGACAGGGATGGCTACACCTTC.

This clone came up a few times. This rearrangement joins TRBV6-5 to TRBJ1-2; TRBD1 matches 8 bases. V was pared by 5 bases and J by 5 bases, with 4 bases of the junction left unmatched. This CDR3 comprises 13 residues. The germline V gene encodes CDR1 MNHEY and CDR2 SVGAGI. This CDR3 reads CASSTDREYGYTF. Written as DNA, the CDR3 is TGTGCCAGCAGTACGGACAGGGAGTATGGCTACACCTTC.

The chain joins TRBV2 to TRBJ1-3, with D perhaps matching TRBD1 (6 bases). The V gene lost 2 bases and the J gene lost 2 bases, with 7 bases spanning the gap. This CDR3 contains 14 residues. Per the germline V gene, CDR1 is SNHLY and CDR2 is FYNNEI. CDR3 nucleotides: TGTGCCAGCAGTGAACGGACAGCTGGAAACACCATATATTTT. Translation gives CASSERTAGNTIYF.

The CDR3 bases are TGTGCCAGCAGCTTGGGGGCGGGACGGGAGACCCAGTACTTC. This sequence encodes CASSLGAGRETQYF. This rearrangement joins TRBV5-5 to TRBJ2-5; maybe TRBD2 (6 bases). This CDR3 comprises 14 residues. The germline V and J ends were trimmed by 0 bases and 5 bases, with 11 bases remaining between them. CDR1 is SGHKS, CDR2 YYEKEE, per germline (reference sequence).

J is TRBJ2-1 and V is TRBV29-1; D may be TRBD1 (5 bases). There are 14 residues in the CDR3. Deletions cut 7 bases from V and 4 bases from J, with 17 bases between. In germline, CDR1 is SQVTM, CDR2 ANQGSEA. In DNA, the CDR3 is TGCAGCGCCCAGGGCAGGGTGAGGTACAATGAGCAGTTCTTC. It is translated as CSAQGRVRYNEQFF.

The chain employs TRBV6-5 and TRBJ2-7; D perhaps matches TRBD2 (6 bases). There are 14 residues in the CDR3. The V gene's germline CDR1 is MNHEY and CDR2 SVGAGI. Trimming stripped 2 bases from V and 4 bases from J, with 12 bases between. Written as DNA, the CDR3 is TGTGCCAGCAGTTACGCGGCAGGGAGGTACGAGCAGTACTTC. It encodes CASSYAAGRYEQYF.